What follows are 12 T cell receptor beta chains derived from one specimen sequenced in a study of human T cells and chemical hapten exposure. Time point in this sample: pre-sensitization, week 0. Treatment reported: therapeutic diphenylcyclopropenone sensitization with weekly scalp DPC. TCRdb re-analysed the RACE reads in MiXCR, keeping a single row per CDR3 protein. The sample has 95,000 to 150,000 distinct CDR3 sequences, 13% seen once. Here the sequenced sample was whole blood, taken in connection with sensitization to the hapten diphenylcyclopropenone (DPC). These receptors all stem from a woman younger than 35 with alopecia areata. Some clones in this sample may be carry-over from other donors' samples.

This clonotype was detected only a few times. The CDR3 is CASSQELSRLSILSEQFF. In DNA, the CDR3 is TGCGCCAGCAGCCAAGAATTAAGTAGACTATCCATCCTCAGTGAGCAGTTCTTC. The rearrangement uses TRBV4-3 and TRBJ2-1; D might be TRBD2 (5 bases). The CDR3 consists of 18 residues. V lost 0 bases, J lost 9 bases, and 24 bases lay in between. The germline gives CDR1 LGHNA, CDR2 YSLEER.

This clonotype was detected ten times or more. This chain uses TRBV10-2 with TRBJ1-2; D uncertain. The length of the CDR3 is 16 residues. Germline V gives CDR1 WSHSY, CDR2 SAAADI. V lost 2 bases, J lost 7 bases, and 20 bases lay in between. As DNA, the CDR3 is TGCGCCAGCAGTGAGACCCCAGGAAGGCCCGTCGGTGGCTACACCTTC. Translation: CASSETPGRPVGGYTF.

The table lists this clonotype with a few counts. The chain has TRBV6-2 or TRBV6-3 and TRBJ1-5, with 7 bases lining up with TRBD1. The CDR3 length is 13 residues. The V gene's germline CDR1 is MNHEY and CDR2 SVGEGT. V gave up 8 bases and J gave up 6 bases; unmatched junction bases: 7. The CDR3 DNA is TGTGCCAGCCGACAGGGAGTAGCTCAGCCCCAGCATTTT. Translated: CASRQGVAQPQHF.

This chain joins TRBV7-8 and TRBJ2-1; D gene ambiguous. From germline, CDR1 is SGHVS and CDR2 FQNEAQ. V was pared by 9 bases and J by 5 bases, with 20 bases between. CDR3 length: 15 amino acids. CDR3: CASSLPTRMNNEQFF. The CDR3 bases are TGTGCCAGTAGCCTACCCACCAGGATGAACAATGAGCAGTTCTTC.

This clonotype has a count of ten or more. The rearrangement uses TRBV6-2 or TRBV6-3 and TRBJ1-1; D might be TRBD1 (5 bases). CDR1 and CDR2 (germline): MNHEY, SVGEGT. Trimming pared 5 bases from V and 4 bases from J, leaving 20 bases between. This CDR3 contains 16 residues. For the CDR3, the DNA is TGTGCCAGCAGTCCGCGGGACGGGCTTTCTAGCACTGAAGCTTTCTTT. Amino acid sequence: CASSPRDGLSSTEAFF.

This clonotype appeared a few times. The rearrangement uses TRBV12-3 or TRBV12-4 and TRBJ1-2; TRBD1 matches at 8 bases. J gave up 4 bases and V 4 bases, and 8 bases lay outside the gene matches. The CDR3 runs 15 residues. Here the CDR3 reads CASSSGQGSLYGYTF. DNA of the CDR3: TGTGCCAGCAGTTCCGGACAGGGTTCCCTCTATGGCTACACCTTC.

The sample holds many counts of this clonotype. This rearrangement joins TRBV7-2 to TRBJ1-1; possible D gene TRBD1, 5 bases. The germline CDR1 and CDR2 sequences are SGHTA and FQGNSA. The CDR3 covers 14 residues. V was shortened by 1 base and J by 4 bases, with 10 bases between the two germline ends. In DNA, the CDR3 is TGTGCCAGCAGCTTAGGTCTGGGGACCACTGAAGCTTTCTTT. Translation: CASSLGLGTTEAFF. Drawing the rest from reference TRBV7-2 and TRBJ1-1, the complete variable domain is GAGVSQSPSNKVTEKGKDVELRCDPISGHTALYWYRQSLGQGLEFLIYFQGNSAPDKSGLPSDRFSAERTGGSVSTLTIQRTQQEDSAVYLCASSLGLGTTEAFFGQGTRLTVV.

The V call is TRBV7-2, the J call TRBJ1-5, with unresolved D. CDR3 length: 13 residues. The germline V and J ends were trimmed by 2 bases and 9 bases, with 11 bases remaining between them. The germline CDR1 and CDR2 sequences are SGHTA and FQGNSA. CDR3 residues: CASSLLLEGPQHF. The CDR3 DNA reads TGTGCCAGCAGCTTACTCCTTGAGGGGCCCCAGCATTTT.

The CDR3: CASSYRVEYQPQHF. The CDR3 bases are TGTGCCAGCAGCTACAGGGTGGAATATCAGCCCCAGCATTTT. The gene calls are TRBV3-1 and TRBJ1-5; TRBD1 is a possible D gene (6 bases). The germline V gene encodes CDR1 LGHDT and CDR2 YNNKEL (reference sequence). The CDR3 runs 14 residues. Trimming removed 5 bases at V and 5 bases at J, with 13 bases between.

In its sample, this clonotype was seen many times. The chain is built from TRBV2 and TRBJ1-1; 10 bases map to TRBD1. The length of the CDR3 is 13 residues. Looked up from germline, CDR1 is SNHLY and CDR2 is FYNNEI. The CDR3 DNA reads as TGTTACTGGGGACAGGGGATGGGCACTGAAGCTTTCTTT. Translating gives CYWGQGMGTEAFF. Supplemented by reference TRBV2 and TRBJ1-1, the full variable domain reads EPEVTQTPSHQVTQMGQEVILRCVPISNHLYFYWYRQILGQKVEFLVSFYNNEISEKSEIFDDQFSVERPDGSNFTLKIRSTKLEDSAMYFCYWGQGMGTEAFFGQGTRLTVV.

In its sample, this clonotype was seen a few times. CDR3 loop: CASSLTAYTDTQYF. CDR3 bases: TGTGCCAGCAGTTTGACAGCTTACACAGATACGCAGTATTTT. This chain connects TRBV12-3 or TRBV12-4 to TRBJ2-3, with a weak D call TRBD1 (5 bases). Trimming took 3 bases from V and 2 from J, leaving 9 bases between them. The CDR3 has 14 amino acids.

This clonotype was counted at least ten times. The chain has TRBV5-1 and TRBJ1-6, with 11 bases lining up with TRBD1. The germline V gene has CDR1 SGHRS and CDR2 YFSETQ. The CDR3 length is 17 residues. With 0 bases clipped from V and 9 bases from J, the junction kept 8 bases outside the gene matches. This chain's CDR3 is CASSLEAGQGVSSPLHF. Here the CDR3 DNA reads TGCGCCAGCAGCTTGGAAGCGGGACAGGGGGTTTCTTCACCCCTCCACTTT.